A selection of T cell receptor beta chains follows, all from one sample in a study of T cells in Graves' hyperthyroidism and ophthalmopathy. Each CDR3 protein is one row after TCRdb ran MiXCR on the multiplex PCR reads. The sample includes around 660,000 distinct CDR3 sequences, just under 45% of them seen just once. Sequencing was done on a sample of peripheral blood or thyroid tissue (not recorded which). These receptors originate from an adult man with Graves' disease, either hyperthyroidism or ophthalmopathy (not recorded which). The CDR3 runs from the conserved cysteine through the conserved F or W. The D gene is left open where the match is weak. A row's size may be missing; if present it is once, few, many or a size class.

v_gene,j_gene,d_gene,abundance,CDR3aa,CDR3nt
TRBV25-1,TRBJ1-1,TRBD1,NA,CASSGTGGFGTEAFF,TGTGCCAGCAGTGGAACAGGGGGCTTCGGCACTGAAGCTTTCTTT
TRBV2,TRBJ1-2,NA,many,CASSERGENYGYTF,TGTGCCAGCAGTGAAAGAGGGGAGAACTATGGCTACACCTTC
TRBV12-5,TRBJ1-2,NA,NA,CASGLEHTVYGYTF,TGTGCTAGTGGTTTGGAACACACCGTCTATGGCTACACCTTC
TRBV10-1,TRBJ1-1,NA,many,CASSEGLGNTEAFF,TGCGCCAGCAGTGAGGGGCTAGGAAACACTGAAGCTTTCTTT
TRBV15,TRBJ2-5,TRBD2,many,CATSRGGLEETQYF,TGTGCCACCAGCAGAGGGGGACTAGAGGAGACCCAGTACTTC
TRBV12-3/TRBV12-4,TRBJ1-1,TRBD1,few,CASSPIGQEKPAFF,TGTGCCAGCAGTCCGATTGGACAGGAGAAACCAGCTTTCTTT
TRBV24-1,TRBJ1-2,NA,many,CATSDSSNSYGYTF,TGTGCCACCAGTGATTCTTCAAACAGCTATGGCTACACCTTC
TRBV7-9,TRBJ2-3,TRBD2,few,CASSPRTSGRTDTQYF,TGTGCCAGCAGCCCCCGGACTAGCGGACGCACAGATACGCAGTATTTT
TRBV2,TRBJ1-5,NA,NA,CASSPEETGWQPQHF,TGTGCCAGCAGTCCGGAGGAAACGGGCTGGCAGCCCCAGCATTTT
TRBV10-3,TRBJ2-5,NA,few,CASSYDGRPQETQYF,TGTGCCAGCAGTTACGATGGGCGGCCACAAGAGACCCAGTACTTC
TRBV9,TRBJ1-6,NA,NA,CASSLAGLAGHHF,TGTGCCAGCAGTTTAGCGGGACTAGCGGGGCACCACTTT
TRBV20-1,TRBJ1-6,NA,NA,CSARSSLYNSPLHF,TGCAGTGCTAGGAGCAGCCTCTATAATTCACCCCTCCACTTT
TRBV7-6,TRBJ2-5,NA,NA,CASSLGGINQPQYF,TGTGCCAGCAGCTTAGGAGGTATTAATCAGCCCCAGTACTTC
TRBV7-9,TRBJ2-5,TRBD2,many,CASSLAAGVGETQYF,TGTGCCAGCAGCTTAGCGGCGGGGGTAGGAGAGACCCAGTACTTC
TRBV5-1,TRBJ2-2,NA,once,CASSLVPGNTGELFF,TGCGCCAGCAGCTTGGTACCGGGGAACACCGGGGAGCTGTTTTTT
TRBV19,TRBJ1-1,NA,few,CASSMQGRTEAFF,TGTGCCAGTAGTATGCAGGGAAGGACTGAAGCTTTCTTT
TRBV25-1,TRBJ1-1,NA,NA,CASSQGAKTEAFF,TGTGCCAGCTCACAAGGGGCGAAGACTGAAGCTTTCTTT
TRBV9,TRBJ1-2,NA,NA,CASRPVRDAYLYGYTF,TGTGCCAGCAGGCCAGTTAGGGACGCATACCTCTATGGCTACACCTTC
TRBV20-1,TRBJ1-1,NA,few,CSAPHPKNTEAFF,TGCAGTGCCCCCCACCCAAAAAACACTGAAGCTTTCTTT
TRBV7-8,TRBJ2-7,NA,many,CASSLSGTETYEQYF,TGTGCCAGCAGCTTATCCGGGACCGAAACCTACGAGCAGTACTTC
TRBV5-4,TRBJ1-3,NA,once,CASSLGASGNTTYF,TGTGCCAGCAGCTTGGGTGCCTCTGGAAACACCACATATTTT
TRBV29-1,TRBJ2-1,TRBD2,NA,CSVRPSGRGYNEQFF,TGCAGCGTTCGGCCTAGCGGGAGGGGATACAATGAGCAGTTCTTC
TRBV9,TRBJ1-1,NA,NA,CASSVLLNTEAFF,TGTGCCAGCAGCGTACTGTTGAACACTGAAGCTTTCTTT
TRBV7-9,TRBJ2-7,NA,NA,CASTDGPWDEQYF,TGTGCCAGCACCGACGGACCCTGGGACGAGCAGTACTTC
TRBV2,TRBJ1-2,NA,NA,CASSGHSGTVKIDYGYTF,TGTGCCAGCAGCGGGCACTCCGGGACCGTAAAAATAGACTATGGCTACACCTTC
TRBV19,TRBJ1-4,NA,NA,CASSIRPTNEKLFF,TGTGCCAGTAGTATCCGTCCAACTAATGAAAAACTGTTTTTT
TRBV10-2,TRBJ2-7,NA,many,CASSAIDQESYEQYF,TGCGCCAGCAGCGCTATAGATCAAGAGTCCTACGAGCAGTACTTC
TRBV11-1,TRBJ1-6,TRBD1,NA,CASSPLTGGNNNSPLHF,TGTGCCAGCAGCCCCTTGACAGGGGGCAACAATAATTCACCCCTCCACTTT
TRBV7-9,TRBJ2-7,TRBD2,NA,CASSPGLAEGYEQYF,TGTGCCAGCAGCCCCGGACTAGCCGAGGGCTACGAGCAGTACTTC
TRBV2,TRBJ1-1,TRBD1,NA,CASTTGTGNTEAFF,TGTGCCAGCACTACCGGGACAGGGAACACTGAAGCTTTCTTT
TRBV12-3/TRBV12-4,TRBJ1-5,TRBD1,NA,CASRAGGQLQPQHF,TGTGCCAGCAGGGCAGGGGGCCAGTTGCAGCCCCAGCATTTT
TRBV20-1,TRBJ1-5,TRBD1,NA,CSASKPFGTGFSNQPQHF,TGCAGTGCTAGCAAGCCCTTCGGGACAGGGTTTAGCAATCAGCCCCAGCATTTT
TRBV12-3/TRBV12-4,TRBJ1-1,NA,few,CASSLSFRPDTEAFF,TGTGCCAGCAGTTTAAGCTTCCGGCCGGACACTGAAGCTTTCTTT
TRBV12-3/TRBV12-4,TRBJ1-4,TRBD1,few,CASSRTTGGEKEKLFF,TGTGCCAGCAGTAGAACGACAGGGGGCGAAAAGGAAAAACTGTTTTTT
TRBV29-1,TRBJ1-2,NA,NA,CSVDQGTTLYYGYTF,TGCAGCGTTGATCAAGGGACTACACTATACTATGGCTACACCTTC
TRBV7-7,TRBJ2-5,NA,NA,CASSLGGKGETQYF,TGTGCTAGCAGCTTAGGCGGGAAGGGAGAGACCCAGTACTTC
TRBV15,TRBJ1-5,NA,few,CATSSIRTSGDETQHF,TGTGCCACCAGCAGTATCCGGACTAGCGGGGATGAGACCCAGCATTTT
TRBV10-3,TRBJ2-7,TRBD2,NA,CAIRRLADYEQYF,TGTGCCATCAGGAGACTAGCGGATTACGAGCAGTACTTC
TRBV29-1,TRBJ1-2,NA,few,CSVEDRVGYTF,TGCAGCGTTGAAGATCGCGTGGGCTACACCTTC
TRBV24-1,TRBJ2-7,NA,many,CATSDSGTSPYEQYF,TGTGCCACCAGTGACTCCGGGACCTCTCCCTACGAGCAGTACTTC
TRBV15,TRBJ2-7,NA,NA,CATSRGGLGKQYF,TGTGCCACCAGCAGAGGGGGTCTGGGCAAGCAGTACTTC
TRBV10-3,TRBJ1-2,NA,NA,CAWSPFGAVNYGYTF,TGTGCCTGGAGTCCGTTCGGGGCCGTTAACTATGGCTACACCTTC
TRBV7-8,TRBJ2-7,TRBD2,NA,CASSPDGGAREQYF,TGTGCCAGCAGCCCCGACGGGGGGGCGCGGGAGCAGTACTTC
TRBV2,TRBJ1-5,NA,NA,CASSEGSPNPSNQPQHF,TGTGCCAGCAGTGAAGGCAGCCCAAACCCTAGCAATCAGCCCCAGCATTTT
TRBV9,TRBJ1-1,NA,few,CASSVDSGGEAFF,TGTGCCAGCAGCGTAGACTCGGGGGGGGAAGCTTTCTTT
TRBV19,TRBJ1-5,TRBD1,NA,CASSRTGGDQPQHF,TGTGCCAGTAGCCGGACAGGGGGGGATCAGCCCCAGCATTTT
TRBV24-1,TRBJ2-3,TRBD2,NA,CATSDFSGSGADTQYF,TGTGCCACCAGTGATTTTAGCGGGAGCGGAGCAGATACGCAGTATTTT
TRBV29-1,TRBJ1-4,NA,NA,CSVGLGVNEKLFF,TGCAGCGTTGGATTGGGGGTAAATGAAAAACTGTTTTTT
TRBV10-2,TRBJ1-5,TRBD1,NA,CALGGRGRDQPQHF,TGCGCTCTAGGGGGCCGCGGCCGGGATCAGCCCCAGCATTTT
TRBV7-9,TRBJ2-2,TRBD1,few,CASSLELGGSYTGELFF,TGTGCCAGCAGCTTAGAACTAGGGGGCTCGTACACCGGGGAGCTGTTTTTT
TRBV7-6,TRBJ2-3,NA,once,CASSLRGNTDTQYF,TGTGCCAGCAGCTTAAGGGGAAACACAGATACGCAGTATTTT
TRBV20-1,TRBJ1-2,NA,NA,CSARDGPRPNYGYTF,TGCAGTGCTAGAGATGGCCCCCGGCCTAACTATGGCTACACCTTC
TRBV19,TRBJ1-1,NA,many,CASTGLNTEAFF,TGTGCCAGTACTGGCCTGAACACTGAAGCTTTCTTT